These 29 T cell receptor beta chains were all obtained from the same sample, sequenced in a study of OX40 agonist ivuxolimab in advanced cancers. Sequenced by immunoSEQ multiplex PCR; TCRdb stores in-frame clones only, minus some. This table holds some 97,000 clones, around 89% found once. The sample was CD4+ or CD8+ T cells sorted from blood, taken in a trial of the OX40 agonist ivuxolimab. These receptors originate from an adult with an advanced solid tumor such as melanoma, head and neck, liver or kidney cancer.

V usage is TRBV15 and J usage is TRBJ1-1; D gene uncertain. The CDR3 extends over 14 amino acids. Trimming took 0 bases from V and 5 from J, leaving 10 bases between them. From germline, CDR1 is LNHNV and CDR2 YYDKDF (reference sequence). CDR3 sequence reads: CATSRDVTVTEAFF. The DNA for the CDR3 is TGTGCCACCAGCAGAGATGTCACAGTTACTGAAGCTTTCTTT.

CDR3 in DNA: TGTGCCAGCAGCGTAGTAGCGGGTGCCTACAATGAGCAGTTCTTC. Encoded protein: CASSVVAGAYNEQFF. V and J are TRBV9 and TRBJ2-1, with 7 bases identical to TRBD2. Germline assignment: CDR1 SGDLS and CDR2 YYNGEE. This CDR3 is 15 amino acids long. J lost 2 bases, V lost 0 bases, and 2 bases had no gene match.

The chain carries TRBV5-1 and TRBJ2-3, with a possible D match to TRBD2 (5 bases). The V end was cut by 1 base, the J end by 1 base, with 13 bases between. The CDR3 runs 16 residues. Germline CDR1 SGHRS, CDR2 YFSETQ. CDR3 region: CASSLSSGPRTDTQYF. CDR3 DNA sequence: TGCGCCAGCAGCTTGAGCAGCGGACCTCGCACAGATACGCAGTATTTT.

This chain links TRBV2 with TRBJ1-2; D is perhaps TRBD1 (5 bases). The germline gives CDR1 SNHLY, CDR2 FYNNEI. The V end was cut by 2 bases, the J end by 2 bases, with 12 bases between. CDR3 size: 15 residues. The CDR3 DNA follows: TGTGCCAGCAGTGAAATCGGCAGGGAAAACTATGGCTACACCTTC. The encoded protein is CASSEIGRENYGYTF.

The chain carries TRBV5-1 and TRBJ1-6; TRBD1 agrees at 10 bases. Germline CDR1 reads SGHRS; CDR2 reads YFSETQ. J lost 7 bases, V lost 4 bases, and 5 bases had no gene match. The CDR3 consists of 15 residues. CDR3 nucleotide sequence: TGCGCCAGCAGCGGACAGGGGGAGAAAAATTCACCCCTCCACTTT. It yields the protein CASSGQGEKNSPLHF.

This clone was picked up many times. This chain uses TRBV19 with TRBJ1-1; a weak D match, TRBD1 (5 bases). CDR1 and CDR2 from the germline V gene are LNHDA and SQIVND (reference sequence). CDR3 length equals 16 residues. V dropped 7 bases and J dropped 1 base, with 19 bases sitting between them. CDR3 nucleotides: TGTGCCAGTACCCCAAGAGGGGTAACAGGGAACACTGAAGCTTTCTTT. Protein: CASTPRGVTGNTEAFF.

J is TRBJ1-1 and V is TRBV5-1; no definite D call. From germline, CDR1 is SGHRS and CDR2 YFSETQ. Trimming left V 0 bases short and J 5 bases short, with 11 bases between. This CDR3 comprises 14 residues. CDR3 amino acids: CASSLGPRETEAFF. Here the CDR3 DNA reads TGCGCCAGCAGCTTGGGGCCGAGGGAGACTGAAGCTTTCTTT.

The gene calls are TRBV4-2 and TRBJ1-4, with D perhaps TRBD1 (5 bases). V was pared by 0 bases and J by 5 bases, with 7 bases between. Germline CDR1 is LGHNA and CDR2 is YNFKEQ. The CDR3 contains 14 residues. CDR3 nucleotide sequence: TGTGCCAGCAGCCAAGACCAGGGCAATGAAAAACTGTTTTTT. It yields the protein CASSQDQGNEKLFF.

V gene TRBV10-1 combines with J gene TRBJ2-3; 8 positions agree with TRBD1. The CDR3 extends over 15 amino acids. The trim removed 2 bases at V and 5 bases at J, leaving 6 bases unmatched. The germline CDR1 and CDR2 sequences are WNHNN and SYGVQD (reference sequence). In DNA form, the CDR3 reads TGCGCCAGCAGTGAGACGGGACAGGCCCGAGATACGCAGTATTTT. This translates into CASSETGQARDTQYF.

The chain recombines TRBV28 with TRBJ2-7; D is perhaps TRBD2 (5 bases). V was clipped by 7 bases and J by 4 bases, with 20 bases between them. From germline, CDR1 is MDHEN and CDR2 SYDVKM. The CDR3 has 15 residues. CDR3 nucleotides: TGTGCCAGCACCACGAGATGGGCTACTAGGTACGAGCAGTACTTC. It codes for CASTTRWATRYEQYF.

CDR3 region: CASGTNYEQYF. CDR3 bases: TGTGCCAGCGGGACCAACTACGAGCAGTACTTC. The genes are TRBV28 and TRBJ2-7; D may match TRBD1 or TRBD2 (5 bases each). CDR3 size: 11 residues. The V end was cut by 8 bases, the J end by 3 bases, with 8 bases between. Per germline, CDR1 MDHEN and CDR2 SYDVKM.

V is TRBV6-1 and J is TRBJ1-1; D not certain. This CDR3 region has 11 residues. Germline CDR1 reads MNHNS; CDR2 reads SASEGT. The V end lost 3 bases, the J end lost 4 bases, and 3 bases lay between the germline ends. The CDR3 reads CASSDFTEAFF. In nucleotides, the CDR3 is TGTGCCAGCAGTGATTTCACTGAAGCTTTCTTT.

J is TRBJ2-7 and V is TRBV6-1; no reliable D call. Germline lookup yields CDR1 MNHNS and CDR2 SASEGT. Between the trimmed V and J ends, which lost 3 bases and 0 bases, there was a span of 18 bases. The CDR3 runs to 17 residues. CDR3 amino acids: CASSEDPRYSFSYEQYF. The CDR3 DNA is TGTGCCAGCAGTGAGGATCCCAGGTACTCTTTCTCCTACGAGCAGTACTTC.

This sequence joins TRBV25-1 and TRBJ1-3; D is perhaps TRBD1 (5 bases). The CDR3 is 15 residues long. Germline CDR1 and CDR2: MGHDK and SYGVNS. The V end was cut by 3 bases, the J end by 0 bases, with 9 bases between. Written as DNA, the CDR3 is TGTGCCAGCAGTGACCGGGGCAGCTCTGGAAACACCATATATTTT. Translating gives CASSDRGSSGNTIYF.

The chain carries TRBV10-2 and TRBJ1-2; TRBD1 agrees at 7 bases. This CDR3 has 13 amino acids. Unmatched junction bases numbered 6, after V lost 7 bases and J lost 4 bases. CDR1 is WSHSY and CDR2 is SAAADI in the germline V gene. Here the CDR3 reads CASTPGTAYGYTF. In DNA form, the CDR3 reads TGCGCCAGCACCCCCGGGACAGCCTATGGCTACACCTTC.

This chain uses TRBV16 with TRBJ2-5, with 13 bases that match TRBD2. Germline CDR1 KGHSY, CDR2 FQNENV. With V trimmed by 0 bases and J by 4 bases, 8 bases remained unmatched. The CDR3 contains 18 residues. Here the CDR3 DNA reads TGTGCCAGCAGCCAATCTTACTGGACTAGCGGGAGTGGAGAGACCCAGTACTTC. This gives the protein CASSQSYWTSGSGETQYF.

The gene calls are TRBV7-2 and TRBJ1-4, with 7 bases lining up with TRBD1. The V gene's germline CDR1 is SGHTA and CDR2 FQGNSA. J lost 8 bases, V lost 3 bases, and 6 bases had no gene match. The CDR3 loop spans 14 amino acids. For the CDR3, the DNA is TGTGCCAGCAGCTTCTCGACAGGGCCCGAAAAACTGTTTTTT. It codes for CASSFSTGPEKLFF.

The chain joins TRBV19 to TRBJ2-7, with 7 bases identical to TRBD1. In germline, CDR1 is LNHDA, CDR2 SQIVND (reference sequence). This CDR3 comprises 16 residues. V shed 0 bases and J 7 bases; nucleotides not matched to a gene: 12. CDR3 protein: CASSIDAAGGRGEQYF. The CDR3 bases are TGTGCCAGTAGTATAGACGCGGCAGGGGGACGTGGGGAGCAGTACTTC.

The chain links TRBV7-9 to TRBJ2-3; TRBD2 matches at 12 bases. This CDR3 has 15 amino acids. With V trimmed by 3 bases and J by 3 bases, 1 base remained unmatched. Germline V lookup: CDR1 SEHNR, CDR2 FQNEAQ (reference sequence). The CDR3 DNA reads TGTGCCAGCAGCTTCCTAGCGGGGGGGACAGATACGCAGTATTTT. Translation: CASSFLAGGTDTQYF.

The chain has TRBV28 and TRBJ1-4; D perhaps matches TRBD1 (6 bases). Per the germline V gene, CDR1 is MDHEN and CDR2 is SYDVKM. The CDR3 runs 15 residues. Between the trimmed V and J ends, which lost 4 bases and 3 bases, there was a span of 12 bases. Here the CDR3 DNA reads TGTGCCAGCAGTTCCACGGGGGGCTCTAATGAAAAACTGTTTTTT. Its translation is CASSSTGGSNEKLFF.

This chain connects TRBV29-1 to TRBJ2-1; 10 bases match TRBD1. CDR3 length: 14 amino acids. Germline V gene lookup returns CDR1 SQVTM and CDR2 ANQGSEA. The V and J ends lost 5 bases and 4 bases, in that order; junction bases with no gene match: 5. CDR3: CSVKRQGAYNEQFF. The CDR3 region has the DNA TGCAGCGTTAAACGACAGGGGGCTTACAATGAGCAGTTCTTC.

This chain links TRBV28 with TRBJ2-1; a weak D match, TRBD2 (6 bases). The V end lost 3 bases, the J end lost 0 bases, and 15 bases lay between the germline ends. The length of the CDR3 is 17 residues. Germline loops: CDR1 MDHEN, CDR2 SYDVKM. The CDR3: CASSLPLSGASYNEQFF. The CDR3 DNA sequence: TGTGCCAGCAGTTTGCCCCTTTCGGGAGCCTCCTACAATGAGCAGTTCTTC.

A single count supports this clone. The J gene is TRBJ2-2, the V gene TRBV27, with 7 bases identical to TRBD2. The CDR3 totals 14 residues. Germline V gene lookup returns CDR1 MNHEY and CDR2 SMNVEV (reference sequence). V gave up 7 bases and J gave up 5 bases; unmatched junction bases: 7. The CDR3 nucleotides are TGTGCCAGCACCCGAGCGGGACGGACCGGGGAGCTGTTTTTT. Translated, it gives CASTRAGRTGELFF.

This clone was recorded once. This rearrangement joins TRBV9 to TRBJ2-7; TRBD1 or TRBD2 may be the D gene (5 bases each). The CDR3 covers 15 residues. Germline V gene sequence: CDR1 SGDLS, CDR2 YYNGEE. Trimming took 4 bases from V and 3 from J, leaving 17 bases between them. The CDR3 nucleotides are TGTGCCAGCAGCTCCCCCCATGGGGGAGACTACGAGCAGTACTTC. Translating gives CASSSPHGGDYEQYF.

This chain joins TRBV10-3 and TRBJ2-5; the match to TRBD2 covers 8 bases. The CDR3 is 13 amino acids. With V trimmed by 5 bases and J by 5 bases, 4 bases remained unmatched. Germline V gives CDR1 ENHRY, CDR2 SYGVKD. CDR3 nucleotide sequence: TGTGCCATCAGTCTTCCGGGGGGGGAGACCCAGTACTTC. Protein sequence: CAISLPGGETQYF.

The sample holds one count of this clone. The chain employs TRBV4-1 and TRBJ2-5, with 8 bases fitting TRBD2. Germline assignment: CDR1 MGHRA and CDR2 YSYEKL. The V gene end was trimmed by 7 bases and the J gene end by 4 bases; junction bases not matched to a gene: 11. This CDR3 is 15 amino acids long. CDR3 sequence: CASTQVGGGGETQYF. The CDR3 DNA reads TGCGCCAGCACCCAGGTCGGGGGGGGCGGAGAGACCCAGTACTTC.

This clone occurred once. In DNA form, the CDR3 reads TGTGCCAGCAGCGGGGGGAGCCTCACAGATACGCAGTATTTT. Translating gives CASSGGSLTDTQYF. V is TRBV11-3 and J is TRBJ2-3; possible D gene TRBD2, 6 bases. The CDR3 consists of 14 residues. Germline V gene sequence: CDR1 SGHNT, CDR2 YENEEA. The V gene lost 5 bases and the J gene lost 2 bases, with 11 bases spanning the gap.

The chain has TRBV19 and TRBJ2-3, with D tentatively TRBD2 (6 bases). Germline CDR1 LNHDA, CDR2 SQIVND (reference sequence). The V end lost 7 bases, the J end lost 0 bases, and 14 bases lay between the germline ends. This CDR3 is built from 15 residues. CDR3 in DNA: TGTGCCAGTAAAGGAGCGGGTTTTAGCACAGATACGCAGTATTTT. Protein: CASKGAGFSTDTQYF.

This chain uses TRBV28 with TRBJ2-1; perhaps TRBD1 as D (5 bases). The length of the CDR3 is 13 residues. Germline V lookup: CDR1 MDHEN, CDR2 SYDVKM. The ends were cut back, 6 bases at V and 10 bases at J, with 16 bases in the middle. This CDR3 is CASSSTVSREQFF. The CDR3 region has the DNA TGTGCCAGCAGCTCGACAGTTAGCCGCGAGCAGTTCTTC.